Each of the 5 T cell receptor beta chains below was sequenced from the same sample in a study of T cells in Graves' hyperthyroidism and ophthalmopathy. The CDR3 regions of TCR beta were amplified from RNA transcripts. Carried out on the TCR CDR3, a first-round RT-PCR used the HTBI primer set. TCRdb reprocessed the multiplex PCR reads via MiXCR and lists one record per CDR3 protein. The data show more than 300,000 distinct CDR3 sequences, with roughly 18% seen just once and 40% to 45% held by the top ten. Sequenced sample: blood. The origin of the receptors is a man between 18 and 35 years old with Graves' ophthalmopathy.

This clonotype was recorded many times. The CDR3 protein is CASSYSKGNYEQYF. CDR3 in DNA: TGTGCCAGCAGTTACTCGAAGGGGAACTACGAGCAGTACTTC. The V gene is TRBV6-6, the J gene TRBJ2-7, with a weak D call TRBD1 (5 bases). CDR1 and CDR2 from the germline V gene are MNHNY and SVGAGI (reference sequence). CDR3 length: 14 residues. V shed 0 bases and J shed 3 bases, with 9 bases lying between them.

In this sample, this clonotype turned up a few times. The gene calls are TRBV10-3 and TRBJ2-5; D possibly matches TRBD1 or TRBD2 (6 bases each). V gave up 2 bases and J gave up 6 bases, with 13 bases separating them. CDR3 length: 14 residues. Per germline, CDR1 ENHRY and CDR2 SYGVKD. This CDR3 is CAISEGEGGKTQYF. CDR3 nucleotide sequence: TGTGCCATCAGTGAGGGGGAAGGGGGGAAGACCCAGTACTTC.

In the case of this clonotype: Germline is not matched at one junction end, which may reflect a read error. V and J are TRBV9 and TRBJ2-5; D ambiguous. The CDR3 loop spans 12 amino acids. Germline CDR1 SGDLS, CDR2 YYNGEE. CDR3 DNA sequence: TGTGCCAGCAGCGACCTCCAAGAGACCCAGCACTTC. It translates to CASSDLQETQHF.

At least ten counts were recorded for this clonotype. This chain uses TRBV14 with TRBJ2-7, with TRBD2 matching 8 bases. The V segment lost 3 bases and the J segment 3 bases; nucleotides outside the gene matches: 10. Germline V lookup: CDR1 SGHDN, CDR2 FVKESK. The CDR3 covers 16 residues. The chain's CDR3 is CASSHPGRGSSYEQYF. DNA of the CDR3: TGTGCCAGCAGCCACCCCGGGAGGGGGTCTAGCTACGAGCAGTACTTC.

The chain links TRBV7-2 to TRBJ2-7, with a possible D match to TRBD1 (6 bases). The germline gives CDR1 SGHTA, CDR2 FQGNSA. The germline V and J ends were trimmed by 5 bases and 6 bases, with 17 bases remaining between them. The CDR3 is 14 amino acids. This CDR3 is CASSLQGFQGEQYF. DNA of the CDR3: TGTGCCAGCAGCCTGCAGGGGTTTCAAGGCGAGCAGTACTTC.